One sample yielded the 17 T cell receptor beta chains listed below, sequenced in a study of T-cell memory formation after mild COVID-19. One entry per CDR3 protein, called by TCRdb with MiXCR from the 5' RACE reads. The sample consists of fewer than 400,000 distinct CDR3 sequences, roughly 15% of them appearing once. Specimen: PBMCs or a T cell subset sorted from them (not recorded which). Receptors originate from a man aged 18 to 35 who had mild COVID-19 (a few samples of this study predate the infection). Cell type and time point are not known.

This chain links TRBV20-1 with TRBJ2-7; the match to TRBD1 covers 7 bases. Looked up from germline, CDR1 is DFQATT and CDR2 is SNEGSKA (reference sequence). The V and J ends lost 6 bases and 4 bases, in that order; junction bases with no gene match: 9. This CDR3 has 13 amino acids. The CDR3: CSAHGTATYEQYV. CDR3 DNA sequence: TGCAGTGCCCACGGGACAGCTACATACGAGCAGTACGTC.

The chain recombines TRBV20-1 with TRBJ2-5; possible D gene TRBD2, 6 bases. The CDR3 length is 14 residues. The germline V and J ends were trimmed by 3 bases and 0 bases, with 11 bases remaining between them. Germline CDR1 DFQATT, CDR2 SNEGSKA (reference sequence). The CDR3 DNA reads as TGCAGTGCTAGGGGACGGGAGTACCAAGAGACCCAGTACTTC. Translated: CSARGREYQETQYF.

The J gene is TRBJ1-2, the V gene TRBV4-3; D gene unclear. With 0 bases removed from V and 0 bases from J, the gap between germline ends came to 14 bases. The CDR3 extends over 17 amino acids. CDR1 and CDR2 (germline): LGHNA, YSLEER. This CDR3 is CASSQDFGLGANYGYTF. The CDR3 nucleotides are TGCGCCAGCAGCCAAGATTTCGGGCTGGGAGCTAACTATGGCTACACCTTC.

This clonotype appeared a few times. The chain's CDR3 is CASSLGTENTEAFF. CDR3 in DNA: TGTGCCAGCAGTTTGGGGACAGAGAACACTGAAGCTTTCTTT. The gene calls are TRBV12-3 or TRBV12-4 and TRBJ1-1; the match to TRBD1 covers 7 bases. Trimming at V came to 3 bases and at J to 1 base, leaving 2 bases not matched to a gene. The CDR3 runs 14 residues.

The chain is built from TRBV2 and TRBJ1-1; D call uncertain. Trimming removed 6 bases at V and 8 bases at J, with 13 bases between. Germline CDR1 is SNHLY and CDR2 is FYNNEI. The CDR3 extends over 12 amino acids. The CDR3 sequence is CASSRPTPEAFF. The CDR3 DNA follows: TGTGCCAGCAGCCGCCCCACTCCCGAAGCTTTCTTT.

This chain connects TRBV5-1 to TRBJ2-3; weak D call: TRBD1 (5 bases). V was pared by 0 bases and J by 1 base, with 9 bases between. The CDR3 covers 15 residues. Germline values: CDR1 SGHRS, CDR2 YFSETQ. In DNA, the CDR3 is TGCGCCAGCAGCTTGGACGACAGTCGCACAGATACGCAGTATTTT. This translates into CASSLDDSRTDTQYF. Combining the CDR3 with reference TRBV5-1 and TRBJ2-3 gives the whole variable domain KAGVTQTPRYLIKTRGQQVTLSCSPISGHRSVSWYQQTPGQGLQFLFEYFSETQRNKGNFPGRFSGRQFSNSRSEMNVSTLELGDSALYLCASSLDDSRTDTQYFGPGTRLTVL.

The chain combines TRBV6-6 with TRBJ1-5; TRBD1 is a possible D gene (5 bases). Germline CDR1 MNHNY, CDR2 SVGAGI (reference sequence). V gave up 6 bases and J gave up 8 bases, with 17 bases separating them. The CDR3 contains 14 residues. The CDR3 DNA sequence: TGTGCCAGCAGGGCCGGGACGGAAGGGAAGCCCCAGCATTTT. The encoded protein is CASRAGTEGKPQHF.

This clonotype was observed a handful of times. This chain uses TRBV5-1 with TRBJ2-5; tentative D call: TRBD2 (6 bases). Germline V gene lookup returns CDR1 SGHRS and CDR2 YFSETQ. The V gene lost 4 bases and the J gene lost 2 bases, with 15 bases spanning the gap. The CDR3 has 15 residues. CDR3 region: CASSHLGGLQETQYF. The CDR3 nucleotides read TGCGCCAGCAGCCATTTAGGAGGGCTACAAGAGACCCAGTACTTC.

Ten or more counts support this clonotype. This chain connects TRBV5-1 to TRBJ2-1, with TRBD2 matching over 8 bases. Germline-derived CDR1 and CDR2 are SGHRS and YFSETQ. CDR3 size: 14 residues. The J segment lost 6 bases and the V segment lost 0 bases, leaving 2 bases of the junction unmatched. The CDR3 DNA is TGCGCCAGCAGCTTGGGCGGGGGGTCCAATGAGCAGTTCTTC. Its protein product is CASSLGGGSNEQFF.

This clonotype has only a few counts. J is TRBJ1-5 and V is TRBV2; 7 bases fit TRBD1. Germline V gives CDR1 SNHLY, CDR2 FYNNEI. CDR3 length equals 13 residues. The trim removed 3 bases at V and 9 bases at J, leaving 5 bases unmatched. The CDR3 loop is CASSDRGGWPQHF. CDR3 nucleotides: TGTGCCAGCAGTGACAGGGGGGGTTGGCCCCAGCATTTT.

Only a few counts were recorded for this clonotype. The genes are TRBV7-8 and TRBJ1-2, with 8 bases lining up with TRBD1. CDR3 length equals 15 residues. From germline, CDR1 is SGHVS and CDR2 FQNEAQ. With 5 bases clipped from V and 4 bases from J, the junction kept 9 bases outside the gene matches. The CDR3, as DNA: TGTGCCAGCAGCACCTACAGGGGGAAGAGCTATGGCTACACCTTC. Translating gives CASSTYRGKSYGYTF. Based on the CDR3 plus reference TRBV7-8 and TRBJ1-2, the full variable domain is GAGVSQSPRYKVAKRGQDVALRCDPISGHVSLFWYQQALGQGPEFLTYFQNEAQLDKSGLPSDRFFAERPEGSVSTLKIQRTQQEDSAVYLCASSTYRGKSYGYTFGSGTRLTVV.

This clonotype is medium-sized within its sample. The CDR3 nucleotides read TGTGCCAGCAGGAAAAAAATGAACACTGAAGCTTTCTTT. This translates into CASRKKMNTEAFF. This chain joins TRBV12-3 or TRBV12-4 and TRBJ1-1; D not resolved. The CDR3 contains 13 residues. The germline V and J ends were trimmed by 6 bases and 0 bases, with 8 bases remaining between them.

This clonotype showed up many times. J is TRBJ2-7 and V is TRBV12-3 or TRBV12-4, with D unclear. V was cut by 3 bases and J by 7 bases, with 7 bases left in between. This CDR3 has 11 residues. DNA of the CDR3: TGTGCCAGCAGTTTGAGTGGGGAGCAGTACTTC. Its protein product is CASSLSGEQYF.

This clonotype was detected only a few times. This chain connects TRBV12-3 or TRBV12-4 to TRBJ1-2, with 8 nucleotides matching TRBD1. The CDR3 is 16 residues long. The J segment lost 2 bases and the V segment lost 5 bases, leaving 10 bases of the junction unmatched. DNA of the CDR3: TGTGCCAGCAGTAGCGGTTGGCAGGGGGCAAACTATGGCTACACCTTC. It yields the protein CASSSGWQGANYGYTF.

This clonotype has only one observation. The chain carries TRBV7-8 and TRBJ2-3; 7 bases fit TRBD2. Germline values: CDR1 SGHVS, CDR2 FQNEAQ. Unmatched junction bases numbered 7, after V lost 5 bases and J lost 5 bases. This CDR3 contains 14 residues. The CDR3 spells CASSILASGDTQYF. The CDR3 nucleotides read TGTGCCAGCAGCATACTAGCGTCAGGAGATACGCAGTATTTT.

This CDR3 reads CASSDVDRPNQPQHF. CDR3 nucleotides: TGCGCCAGCAGCGACGTGGACAGGCCAAATCAGCCCCAGCATTTT. This chain connects TRBV5-1 to TRBJ1-5; 7 bases map to TRBD1. This CDR3 has 15 residues. Germline V lookup: CDR1 SGHRS, CDR2 YFSETQ. Trimming removed 4 bases from V and 4 bases from J; junction bases left unmatched: 8.

This clonotype was recorded a few times. The rearrangement uses TRBV4-3 and TRBJ1-1; D gene uncertain. Germline CDR1 LGHNA, CDR2 YSLEER. This CDR3 has 16 residues. V lost 0 bases, J lost 5 bases, and 16 bases lay in between. The CDR3 DNA is TGCGCCAGCAGCCAAGAGGCACGTGGCGGGAGAACTGAAGCTTTCTTT. Amino acids: CASSQEARGGRTEAFF.